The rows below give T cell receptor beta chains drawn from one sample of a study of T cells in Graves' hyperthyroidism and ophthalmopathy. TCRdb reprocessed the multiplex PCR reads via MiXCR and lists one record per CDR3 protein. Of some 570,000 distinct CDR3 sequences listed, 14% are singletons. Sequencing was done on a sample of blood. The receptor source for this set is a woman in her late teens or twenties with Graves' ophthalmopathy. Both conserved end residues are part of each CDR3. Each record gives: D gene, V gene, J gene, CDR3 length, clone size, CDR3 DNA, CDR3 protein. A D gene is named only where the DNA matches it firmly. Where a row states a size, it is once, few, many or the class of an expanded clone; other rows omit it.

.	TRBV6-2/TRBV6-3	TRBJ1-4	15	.	TGTGCCAGCAGTTACTCAGGATTAGTGGATGAAAAACTGTTTTTT	CASSYSGLVDEKLFF
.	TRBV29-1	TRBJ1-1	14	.	TGCAGCGTTGGACGGGGAGGGGGGCGTACTGAAGCTTTCTTT	CSVGRGGGRTEAFF
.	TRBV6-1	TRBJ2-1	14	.	TGTGCCAGTACGAAGGAGCAATACTACAATGAGCAGTTCTTC	CASTKEQYYNEQFF
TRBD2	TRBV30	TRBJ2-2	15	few	TGTGCCTGGAATAGCGGGAGGCGTTGGACCGGGGAGCTGTTTTTT	CAWNSGRRWTGELFF
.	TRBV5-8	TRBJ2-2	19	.	TGTGCCAGCAGCTTTTTACTGGGACTCCATCTCCGGGACACCGGGGAGCTGTTTTTT	CASSFLLGLHLRDTGELFF
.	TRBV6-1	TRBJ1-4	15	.	TGTGCCAGCAGTGAGACCGTGGGACCTAATGAAAAACTGTTTTTT	CASSETVGPNEKLFF
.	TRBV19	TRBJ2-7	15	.	TGTGCCAGTAGTATGGGGATAGGGGGCTCCTACGAGCAGTACTTC	CASSMGIGGSYEQYF
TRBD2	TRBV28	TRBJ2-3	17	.	TGTGCCAGCAGTGCCTCCCTAGCGGGAGACGGCACAGATACGCAGTATTTT	CASSASLAGDGTDTQYF
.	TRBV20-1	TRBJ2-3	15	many	TGCAGTGCTAGAGAGGCCTCCCCTCTCACAGATACGCAGTATTTT	CSAREASPLTDTQYF
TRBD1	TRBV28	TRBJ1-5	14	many	TGTGCCAGCAGGATGACAGGGATGGGTCAGCCCCAGCATTTT	CASRMTGMGQPQHF
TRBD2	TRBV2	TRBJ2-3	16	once	TGTGCCAGCAAACGACTAGCGGGAGGAGTAACAGATACGCAGTATTTT	CASKRLAGGVTDTQYF
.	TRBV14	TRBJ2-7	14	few	TGTGCCAGCAGCCAAGTGAACCGAGACTACGAGCAGTACTTC	CASSQVNRDYEQYF
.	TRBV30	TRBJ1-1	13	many	TGTGCCTGGAGTCCTAACATGAACACTGAAGCTTTCTTT	CAWSPNMNTEAFF
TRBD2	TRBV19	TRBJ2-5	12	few	TGTGCCAGTAGTGTGAGGGAGGGCCCCCAGTACTTC	CASSVREGPQYF
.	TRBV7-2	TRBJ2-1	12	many	TGTGCCAGCAGCTCACTAGCATTTGAGCAGTTCTTC	CASSSLAFEQFF